The next 31 T cell receptor beta chains were all read from a single sample in a study of blood T cell repertoires in COVID-19. Produced via immunoSEQ multiplex PCR; TCRdb's table is partial and in-frame only. The sample consists of 300,000 to 400,000 clones, around nine tenths of them appearing once. Sequencing used peripheral blood. Receptors originate from a woman aged 18-35 years who had recovered from COVID-19.

The rearrangement links TRBV7-2 to TRBJ2-1; a possible D gene is TRBD2 (5 bases). The CDR3 is 13 amino acids. V lost 1 base to trimming and J lost 10 bases, with 11 bases between them. The germline gives CDR1 SGHTA, CDR2 FQGNSA. The CDR3 here is CASSLGRTLEQFF. The CDR3 DNA reads TGTGCCAGCAGCTTAGGGCGGACTTTAGAGCAGTTCTTC. The full variable domain, with the rest looked up from reference TRBV7-2 and TRBJ2-1, is GAGVSQSPSNKVTEKGKDVELRCDPISGHTALYWYRQSLGQGLEFLIYFQGNSAPDKSGLPSDRFSAERTGGSVSTLTIQRTQQEDSAVYLCASSLGRTLEQFFGPGTRLTVL.

The chain employs TRBV9 and TRBJ1-1; D uncertain. The CDR3 length is 13 residues. Trimming cost V 1 base and J 7 bases, with 11 bases left between them. From germline, CDR1 is SGDLS and CDR2 YYNGEE. Here the CDR3 DNA reads TGTGCCAGCAGCGTATTGTCAGACTATGAAGCTTTCTTT. Translating it yields CASSVLSDYEAFF. Full variable domain (rest looked up from reference TRBV9 and TRBJ1-1): DSGVTQTPKHLITATGQRVTLRCSPRSGDLSVYWYQQSLDQGLQFLIQYYNGEERAKGNILERFSAQQFPDLHSELNLSSLELGDSALYFCASSVLSDYEAFFGQGTRLTVV.

The chain couples TRBV29-1 to TRBJ2-3; possibly TRBD2 for D (5 bases). Germline CDR1 reads SQVTM; CDR2 reads ANQGSEA. Trimming took off 7 bases at V and 0 bases at J, with 17 bases between the two ends. The CDR3 has 15 amino acids. For the CDR3, the DNA is TGCAGCGCCGAAGGTGGGAGCTCTAGCACAGATACGCAGTATTTT. It yields the protein CSAEGGSSSTDTQYF.

The chain uses TRBV28 and TRBJ1-4; D uncertain. V was cut by 1 base and J by 7 bases, with 7 bases left in between. The CDR3 spans 13 residues. Germline V lookup: CDR1 MDHEN, CDR2 SYDVKM. CDR3 in DNA: TGTGCCAGCAGTTTATTCCAGGCTGAAAAACTGTTTTTT. Amino acids: CASSLFQAEKLFF. The full variable domain, completed using reference TRBV28 and TRBJ1-4, is DVKVTQSSRYLVKRTGEKVFLECVQDMDHENMFWYRQDPGLGLRLIYFSYDVKMKEKGDIPEGYSVSREKKERFSLILESASTNQTSMYLCASSLFQAEKLFFGSGTQLSVL.

This chain joins TRBV6-2 or TRBV6-3 and TRBJ1-2; D is unresolved. Looked up from germline, CDR1 is MNHEY and CDR2 is SVGEGT. CDR3 length equals 16 residues. The germline V and J ends were trimmed by 0 bases and 0 bases, with 11 bases remaining between them. DNA for the CDR3: TGTGCCAGCAGTTACTCATGGACGGGAGCTAACTATGGCTACACCTTC. Its translation: CASSYSWTGANYGYTF.

This chain joins TRBV6-2 or TRBV6-3 and TRBJ1-1; 9 bases are a match to TRBD1. The CDR3 runs to 17 residues. J lost 1 base, V lost 2 bases, and 8 bases had no gene match. Germline CDR1 is MNHEY and CDR2 is SVGEGT. CDR3 DNA sequence: TGTGCCAGCAGTTACCCGGGACAGGGTCGGAGGAACACTGAAGCTTTCTTT. Its protein is CASSYPGQGRRNTEAFF.

CDR3 DNA sequence: TGCGCCAGCAGCTTGCGTGGACAGGGCCCCTATGGCTACACCTTC. It specifies CASSLRGQGPYGYTF. The chain combines TRBV5-1 with TRBJ1-2; 8 bases are a match to TRBD1. Germline CDR1 reads SGHRS; CDR2 reads YFSETQ. V lost 1 base and J lost 4; bases outside the gene matches: 6. The CDR3 has 15 amino acids.

This chain connects TRBV11-3 to TRBJ2-2; weak D call: TRBD1 (6 bases). Germline V CDR1 and CDR2: SGHNT, YENEEA. This CDR3 is 15 amino acids long. Trimming pared 7 bases from V and 7 bases from J, leaving 19 bases between. Here the CDR3 reads CASTARRGGDGELFF. The CDR3 DNA sequence: TGTGCCAGCACCGCCCGCAGGGGCGGAGACGGGGAGCTGTTTTTT.

The chain joins TRBV15 to TRBJ2-3, with 7 bases aligning to TRBD2. The germline V gene has CDR1 LNHNV and CDR2 YYDKDF (reference sequence). This CDR3 comprises 14 residues. V was pared by 6 bases and J by 3 bases, with 6 bases of the junction left unmatched. Written as DNA, the CDR3 is TGTGCCACCAGGAGTAGCGGGCGAACAGATACGCAGTATTTT. Its translation: CATRSSGRTDTQYF.

This chain connects TRBV10-3 to TRBJ2-1, with 7 bases that match TRBD2. The CDR3 has 14 amino acids. The germline V gene has CDR1 ENHRY and CDR2 SYGVKD. Trimming removed 6 bases from V and 1 base from J; junction bases left unmatched: 3. The CDR3 spells CAIRASGSYNEQFF. CDR3 bases: TGTGCCATCAGGGCTAGCGGATCCTACAATGAGCAGTTCTTC.

The J gene is TRBJ1-2, the V gene TRBV4-3, with D uncertain. The CDR3 spans 14 residues. V was clipped by 1 base and J by 2 bases, with 8 bases between them. From germline, CDR1 is LGHNA and CDR2 YSLEER. The CDR3 sequence: CASSQVGQNYGYTF. The CDR3 coding sequence is TGCGCCAGCAGCCAAGTTGGCCAGAACTATGGCTACACCTTC.

This chain links TRBV7-9 with TRBJ2-5; TRBD2 is a possible D gene (5 bases). V dropped 7 bases and J dropped 3 bases, with 18 bases sitting between them. The CDR3 runs 15 residues. The germline V gene has CDR1 SEHNR and CDR2 FQNEAQ (reference sequence). The chain's CDR3 is CASIGSPDSEETQYF. The CDR3 DNA sequence: TGTGCCAGCATAGGGTCACCGGACTCCGAAGAGACCCAGTACTTC.

This clone was recorded only once. The V call is TRBV4-3, the J call TRBJ1-4; TRBD1 matches 8 bases. This CDR3 has 21 residues. The germline gives CDR1 LGHNA, CDR2 YSLEER. V trimming: 4 bases; J trimming: 4 bases; junction bases outside the gene matches: 23. The CDR3 region is CASSRQRKFAAGGAVNEKLFF. Written as DNA, the CDR3 is TGCGCCAGCAGCCGCCAGAGGAAGTTCGCGGCAGGGGGCGCAGTTAATGAAAAACTGTTTTTT.

The gene calls are TRBV28 and TRBJ2-7; 7 bases are shared with TRBD1. The J segment lost 3 bases and the V segment lost 6 bases, leaving 8 bases of the junction unmatched. CDR1 and CDR2 (germline): MDHEN, SYDVKM. The length of the CDR3 is 14 residues. CDR3 loop: CASRPNDRDYEQYV. Here the CDR3 DNA reads TGTGCCAGCAGACCTAATGACAGGGACTACGAGCAGTACGTC.

The chain joins TRBV5-6 to TRBJ2-4; 7 nucleotides agree with TRBD1. The CDR3 is made up of 16 amino acids. The ends lost 0 bases at V and 4 bases at J; junction bases unmatched: 7. The V gene's germline CDR1 is SGHDT and CDR2 YYEEEE. The DNA for the CDR3 is TGTGCCAGCAGCTTGGGAAACAGGGGCTATAAAAACATTCAGTACTTC. Its translation: CASSLGNRGYKNIQYF.

This clone was observed once. The J gene is TRBJ2-1, the V gene TRBV3-1 (or the pseudogene TRBV3-2); TRBD2 might be the D (5 bases). Germline V CDR1 and CDR2: LGHDT, YNNKEL (reference sequence). The CDR3 sequence is 14 residues long. Trimming removed 7 bases from V and 7 bases from J, with 17 bases in between. The CDR3 loop reads CASTLSPGRNEQFF. The CDR3 DNA reads TGTGCCAGCACCCTATCCCCGGGGAGAAATGAGCAGTTCTTC.

This chain uses TRBV3-1 (or the pseudogene TRBV3-2) with TRBJ2-1, with D possibly matching TRBD2 (6 bases). Between the trimmed V and J ends, which lost 4 bases and 9 bases, there was a span of 16 bases. The CDR3 is 14 amino acids. CDR1 is LGHDT and CDR2 is YNNKEL in the germline V gene (reference sequence). The CDR3 nucleotides read TGTGCCAGCAGCCGGATCTCGGAAGCGGGTGAGCAGTTCTTC. It codes for CASSRISEAGEQFF.

The chain uses TRBV5-8 and TRBJ1-5; TRBD1 might be the D (5 bases). The CDR3 spans 15 residues. V gave up 1 base and J gave up 1 base, with 9 bases separating them. Germline-derived CDR1 and CDR2 are SGHTS and YDEGEE. CDR3 DNA sequence: TGTGCCAGCAGCTTGCTAGGGGTGAGCAATCAGCCCCAGCATTTT. This gives the protein CASSLLGVSNQPQHF.

This sequence joins TRBV15 and TRBJ1-6; D is unresolved. CDR3 size: 15 residues. The germline gives CDR1 LNHNV, CDR2 YYDKDF (reference sequence). V lost 5 bases and J 7 bases, leaving 15 bases between the germline ends. CDR3 protein: CATSRSHPRNSPLHF. The CDR3 coding sequence is TGTGCCACCAGCCGTTCTCATCCGAGGAATTCACCCCTCCACTTT.

The chain combines TRBV5-4 with TRBJ1-1, with 9 bases fitting TRBD1. This CDR3 spans 15 amino acids. CDR1 is SGHNT and CDR2 is YYREEE in the germline V gene (reference sequence). The J segment lost 0 bases and the V segment lost 3 bases, leaving 3 bases of the junction unmatched. The CDR3, as DNA: TGTGCCAGCAGCTGGGGGACAGGGATGAACACTGAAGCTTTCTTT. Its protein product is CASSWGTGMNTEAFF.

This clone appeared a single time. The J gene is TRBJ2-5, the V gene TRBV10-3, with 7 bases identical to TRBD1. The CDR3 sequence is 12 residues long. Trimming at V came to 10 bases and at J to 1 base, leaving 3 bases not matched to a gene. Germline V gives CDR1 ENHRY, CDR2 SYGVKD. The CDR3 region is CATGTAQETQYF. As DNA, the CDR3 is TGTGCCACTGGGACAGCCCAAGAGACCCAGTACTTC.

The count of this clone is one. The J gene is TRBJ2-5, the V gene TRBV29-1; TRBD1 aligns across 9 bases. After removal of 4 bases from V and 4 bases from J, the junction contained 7 bases not matched to a gene. Germline CDR1 reads SQVTM; CDR2 reads ANQGSEA. This CDR3 has 14 residues. For the CDR3, the DNA is TGCAGCGTTGTTGGCCGACAGGGGGGAGAGACCCAGTACTTC. It translates to CSVVGRQGGETQYF. Variable domain in full (rest from reference TRBV29-1 and TRBJ2-5): SAVISQKPSRDICQRGTSLTIQCQVDSQVTMMFWYRQQPGQSLTLIATANQGSEATYESGFVIDKFPISRPNLTFSTLTVSNMSPEDSSIYLCSVVGRQGGETQYFGPGTRLLVL.

This clone was observed once. The chain is built from TRBV5-1 and TRBJ1-5; D remains ambiguous. Germline values: CDR1 SGHRS, CDR2 YFSETQ. Trimming stripped 3 bases from V and 11 bases from J, with 9 bases between. The CDR3 loop spans 11 amino acids. Written as DNA, the CDR3 is TGCGCCAGCAGCTCCCAGGTTGCCCAGCATTTT. Encoded protein: CASSSQVAQHF.

The chain has TRBV19 and TRBJ1-2; TRBD1 might be the D (5 bases). Germline CDR1 reads LNHDA; CDR2 reads SQIVND (reference sequence). The length of the CDR3 is 15 residues. V was cut by 4 bases and J by 3 bases, with 15 bases left in between. CDR3 sequence: CASSTAAGRDYGYTF. CDR3 nucleotide sequence: TGTGCCAGTAGTACGGCGGCAGGGAGGGACTATGGCTACACCTTC.

The CDR3 DNA reads TGTGCCAGCAGTCAGGACATATATAGAATAGCCTACAATGAGCAGTTCTTC. Its translation: CASSQDIYRIAYNEQFF. This chain uses TRBV11-3 with TRBJ2-1; TRBD1 might be the D (5 bases). Deletions cut 6 bases from V and 2 bases from J, with 20 bases between. The V gene's germline CDR1 is SGHNT and CDR2 YENEEA. The CDR3 has 17 amino acids.

The rearrangement uses TRBV5-6 and TRBJ1-1; D is ambiguous. V lost 3 bases, J lost 1 base, and 13 bases lay in between. The CDR3 covers 15 residues. The germline V gene encodes CDR1 SGHDT and CDR2 YYEEEE. The CDR3 region is CASSWRAGGNTEAFF. The CDR3 nucleotides are TGTGCCAGCAGCTGGAGGGCAGGTGGGAACACTGAAGCTTTCTTT. The full variable domain, completed using reference TRBV5-6 and TRBJ1-1, is DAGVTQSPTHLIKTRGQQVTLRCSPKSGHDTVSWYQQALGQGPQFIFQYYEEEERQRGNFPDRFSGHQFPNYSSELNVNALLLGDSALYLCASSWRAGGNTEAFFGQGTRLTVV.

This chain connects TRBV13 to TRBJ2-1, with 10 bases lining up with TRBD2. Per the germline V gene, CDR1 is PRHDT and CDR2 is FYEKMQ (reference sequence). There are 16 residues in the CDR3. The ends lost 4 bases at V and 8 bases at J; junction bases unmatched: 11. The CDR3 sequence: CASSYRTSGLGDEQFF. CDR3 DNA: TGTGCCAGCAGCTACCGGACTAGCGGCCTAGGGGATGAGCAGTTCTTC.

V usage is TRBV28 and J usage is TRBJ1-2, with D possibly being TRBD1 (5 bases). The V gene lost 6 bases and the J gene lost 3 bases, with 14 bases spanning the gap. Germline lookup yields CDR1 MDHEN and CDR2 SYDVKM. CDR3 length equals 14 residues. This CDR3 reads CASSEPPRDYGYTF. The DNA of the CDR3 is TGTGCCAGCAGCGAACCCCCCAGGGACTATGGCTACACCTTC.

This clone was observed a few times. This sequence joins TRBV6-2 or TRBV6-3 and TRBJ1-5; D unclear. The CDR3 runs 14 residues. Germline values: CDR1 MNHEY, CDR2 SVGEGT. The V end was cut by 5 bases, the J end by 6 bases, with 14 bases between. The CDR3 nucleotides are TGTGCCAGCAGTGATGACGGCGGCGGTCAGCCCCAGCATTTT. Its translation is CASSDDGGGQPQHF.

The gene calls are TRBV27 and TRBJ2-7, with TRBD1 identical over 10 bases. In germline, CDR1 is MNHEY, CDR2 SMNVEV (reference sequence). The CDR3 consists of 17 residues. V trimming: 4 bases; J trimming: 6 bases; junction bases outside the gene matches: 15. CDR3 in amino acids: CASSWGQGNPPQGEQYV. CDR3 bases: TGTGCCAGCAGTTGGGGACAGGGGAATCCGCCACAGGGCGAGCAGTACGTC.

The rearrangement links TRBV5-1 to TRBJ2-1; TRBD1 aligns across 7 bases. There are 16 residues in the CDR3. Germline trimming cut 4 bases from V and 3 bases from J; bases unmatched to any gene: 10. Germline V gene data show CDR1 as SGHRS and CDR2 as YFSETQ. The CDR3 is CASSRMGQRGYNEQFF. CDR3 sequence (DNA): TGCGCCAGCAGCCGGATGGGACAGAGGGGCTACAATGAGCAGTTCTTC.